The present TCR beta chain was sequenced within a study of blood T cell repertoires in COVID-19. Turning to the study itself: Material from acute and convalescent COVID-19 was sourced from the United States, Italy and Spain. The analysed material was cDNA or gDNA that came from T cells, B-cell-depleted T cells, or PBMCs.

Looked up from germline, CDR1 is SGHAT and CDR2 is FQNNGV. The V and J ends lost 1 base and 7 bases, in that order; junction bases with no gene match: 10. This CDR3 has 17 amino acids. In the original workflow: Using reference gene primer amplification, nucleated cell counts were estimated. Produced via immunoSEQ multiplex PCR; TCRdb's table is partial and in-frame only. For V, J and clone size, that table is used; D and trimming come from the DNA. The sample has about 93,000 clones; roughly 90% are singletons. Sequenced: peripheral blood. This TCR was sampled from a human donor with active COVID-19. The donor label of this sample is uncertain. The rearrangement uses TRBV11-2 and TRBJ1-6; 7 bases are a match to TRBD1. DNA for the CDR3: TGTGCCAGCAGCTTAGCCGGGACAGTCCTCAGGAATTCACCCCTCCACTTT. This encodes CASSLAGTVLRNSPLHF.